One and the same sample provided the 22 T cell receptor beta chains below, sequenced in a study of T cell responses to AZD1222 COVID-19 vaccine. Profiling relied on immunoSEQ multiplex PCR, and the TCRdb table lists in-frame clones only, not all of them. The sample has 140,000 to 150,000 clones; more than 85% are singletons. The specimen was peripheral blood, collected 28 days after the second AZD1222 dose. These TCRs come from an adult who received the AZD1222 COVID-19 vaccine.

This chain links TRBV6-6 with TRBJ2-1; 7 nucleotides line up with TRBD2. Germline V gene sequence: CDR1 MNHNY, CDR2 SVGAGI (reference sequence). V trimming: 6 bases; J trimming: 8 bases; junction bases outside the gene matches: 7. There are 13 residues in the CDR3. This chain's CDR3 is CASRTGRGDEQFF. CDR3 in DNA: TGTGCCAGCAGAACGGGGAGGGGCGATGAGCAGTTCTTC.

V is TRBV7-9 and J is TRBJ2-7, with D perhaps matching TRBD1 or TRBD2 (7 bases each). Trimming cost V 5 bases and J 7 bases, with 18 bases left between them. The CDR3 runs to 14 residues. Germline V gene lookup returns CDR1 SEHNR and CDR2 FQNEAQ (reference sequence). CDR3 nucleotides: TGTGCCAGCAGCCCAGGGGGGGGACGGGATGAGCAGTACTTC. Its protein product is CASSPGGGRDEQYF.

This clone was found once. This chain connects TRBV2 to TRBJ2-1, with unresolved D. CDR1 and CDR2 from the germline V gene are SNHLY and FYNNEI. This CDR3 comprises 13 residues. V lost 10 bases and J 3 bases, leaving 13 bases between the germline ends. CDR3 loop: CANRVPLYNEQFF. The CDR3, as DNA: TGTGCCAACCGGGTCCCCCTCTACAATGAGCAGTTCTTC.

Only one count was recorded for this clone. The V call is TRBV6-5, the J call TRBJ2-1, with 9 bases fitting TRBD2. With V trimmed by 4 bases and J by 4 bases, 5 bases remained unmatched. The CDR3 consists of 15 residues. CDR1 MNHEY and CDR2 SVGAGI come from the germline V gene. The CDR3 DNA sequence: TGTGCCAGCAGTTCCCCTAGCGGGATATACAATGAGCAGTTCTTC. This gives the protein CASSSPSGIYNEQFF.

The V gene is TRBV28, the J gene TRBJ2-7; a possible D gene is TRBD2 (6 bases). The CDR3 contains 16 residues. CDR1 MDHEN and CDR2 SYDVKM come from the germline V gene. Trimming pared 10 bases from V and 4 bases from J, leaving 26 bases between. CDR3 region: CATRGLAGKFGYEQYF. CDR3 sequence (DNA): TGTGCCACCCGCGGACTCGCGGGAAAATTTGGTTACGAGCAGTACTTC.

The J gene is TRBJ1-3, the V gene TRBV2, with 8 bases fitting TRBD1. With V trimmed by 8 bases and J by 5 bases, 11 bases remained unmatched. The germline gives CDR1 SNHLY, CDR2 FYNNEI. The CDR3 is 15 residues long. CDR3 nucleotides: TGTGCCAGCGAAAACGCCGGGGACAGGAGAAACACCATATATTTT. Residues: CASENAGDRRNTIYF.

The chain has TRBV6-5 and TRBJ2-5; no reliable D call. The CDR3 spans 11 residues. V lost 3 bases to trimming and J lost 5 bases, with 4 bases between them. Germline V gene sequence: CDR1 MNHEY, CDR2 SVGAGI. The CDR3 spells CASSYRETQYF. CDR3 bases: TGTGCCAGCAGTTATCGGGAGACCCAGTACTTC.

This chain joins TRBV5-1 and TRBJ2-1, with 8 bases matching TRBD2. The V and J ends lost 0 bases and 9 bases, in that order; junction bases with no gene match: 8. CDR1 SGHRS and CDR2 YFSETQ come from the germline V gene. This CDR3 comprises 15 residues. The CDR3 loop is CASSLAAGGAFEQFF. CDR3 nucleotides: TGCGCCAGCAGCTTGGCCGCCGGGGGGGCCTTTGAGCAGTTCTTC.

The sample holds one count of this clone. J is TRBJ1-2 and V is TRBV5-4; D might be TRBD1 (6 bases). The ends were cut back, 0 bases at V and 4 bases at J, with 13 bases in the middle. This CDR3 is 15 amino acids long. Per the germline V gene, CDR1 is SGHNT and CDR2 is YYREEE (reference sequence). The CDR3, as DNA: TGTGCCAGCAGCTTGGCGGGGGCTCGGGCCTATGGCTACACCTTC. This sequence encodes CASSLAGARAYGYTF. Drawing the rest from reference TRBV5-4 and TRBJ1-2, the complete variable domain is ETGVTQSPTHLIKTRGQQVTLRCSSQSGHNTVSWYQQALGQGPQFIFQYYREEENGRGNFPPRFSGLQFPNYSSELNVNALELDDSALYLCASSLAGARAYGYTFGSGTRLTVV.

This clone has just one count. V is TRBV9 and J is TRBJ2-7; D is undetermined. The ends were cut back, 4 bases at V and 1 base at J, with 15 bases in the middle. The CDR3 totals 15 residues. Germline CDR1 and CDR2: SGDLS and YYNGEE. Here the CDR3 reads CASSPSPDRSYEQYF. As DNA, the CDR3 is TGTGCCAGCAGCCCTTCCCCGGACCGATCCTACGAGCAGTACTTC.

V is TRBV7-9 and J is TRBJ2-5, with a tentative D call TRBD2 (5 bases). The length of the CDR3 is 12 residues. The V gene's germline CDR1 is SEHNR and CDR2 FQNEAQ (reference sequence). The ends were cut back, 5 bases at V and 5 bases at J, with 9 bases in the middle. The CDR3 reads CASSPRGETQYF. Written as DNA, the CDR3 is TGTGCCAGCAGCCCCAGAGGGGAGACCCAGTACTTC.

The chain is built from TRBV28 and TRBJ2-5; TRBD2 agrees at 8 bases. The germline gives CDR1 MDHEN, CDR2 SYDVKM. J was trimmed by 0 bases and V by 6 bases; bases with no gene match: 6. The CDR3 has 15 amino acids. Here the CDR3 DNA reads TGTGCCAGCAGAGACGCGGGAGGTAACCAAGAGACCCAGTACTTC. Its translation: CASRDAGGNQETQYF.

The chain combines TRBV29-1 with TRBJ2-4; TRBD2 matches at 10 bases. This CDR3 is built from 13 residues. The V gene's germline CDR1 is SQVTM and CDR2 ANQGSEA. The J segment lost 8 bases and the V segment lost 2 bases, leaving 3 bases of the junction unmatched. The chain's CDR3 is CSVESLAGDIQYF. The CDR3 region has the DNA TGCAGCGTTGAAAGCCTAGCGGGAGACATTCAGTACTTC.

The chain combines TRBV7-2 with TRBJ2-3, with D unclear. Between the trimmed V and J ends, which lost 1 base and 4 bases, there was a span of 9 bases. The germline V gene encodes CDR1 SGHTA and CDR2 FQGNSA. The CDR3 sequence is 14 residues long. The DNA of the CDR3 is TGTGCCAGCAGCTTAGTAGTCCGGTCAGATACGCAGTATTTT. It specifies CASSLVVRSDTQYF.

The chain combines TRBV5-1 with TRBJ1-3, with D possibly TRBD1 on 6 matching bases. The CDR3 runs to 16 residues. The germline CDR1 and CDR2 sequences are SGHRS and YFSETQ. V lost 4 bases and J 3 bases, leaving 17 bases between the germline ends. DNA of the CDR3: TGCGCCAGCAGCATTAGCGGGGGCTTGAATGGAAACACCATATATTTT. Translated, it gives CASSISGGLNGNTIYF.

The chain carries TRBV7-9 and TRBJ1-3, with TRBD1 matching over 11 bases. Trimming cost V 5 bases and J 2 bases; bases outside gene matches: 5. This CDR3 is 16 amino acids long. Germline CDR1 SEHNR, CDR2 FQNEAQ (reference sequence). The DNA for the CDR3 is TGTGCCAGCAGCCGTGGACAGGGGGCGCCTGGAAACACCATATATTTT. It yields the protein CASSRGQGAPGNTIYF.

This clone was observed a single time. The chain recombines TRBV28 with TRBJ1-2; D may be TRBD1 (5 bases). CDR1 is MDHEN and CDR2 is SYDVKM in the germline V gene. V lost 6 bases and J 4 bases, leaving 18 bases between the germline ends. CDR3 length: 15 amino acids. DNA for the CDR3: TGTGCCAGCAGGACAGCCCGGGGTGCAGCCTATGGCTACACCTTC. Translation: CASRTARGAAYGYTF.

CDR3 coding DNA: TGTGCCAGCAGCCCTGGACCCGGGACAGGGGGCAGATCACCCCTCCACTTT. Amino acid sequence: CASSPGPGTGGRSPLHF. The V call is TRBV7-9, the J call TRBJ1-6; 12 nucleotides align to TRBD1. In germline, CDR1 is SEHNR, CDR2 FQNEAQ (reference sequence). The V and J ends lost 5 bases and 10 bases, in that order; junction bases with no gene match: 12. The CDR3 totals 17 residues. The variable domain in full, completed from reference TRBV7-9 and TRBJ1-6, reads DTGVSQNPRHKITKRGQNVTFRCDPISEHNRLYWYRQTLGQGPEFLTYFQNEAQLEKSRLLSDRFSAERPKGSFSTLEIQRTEQGDSAMYLCASSPGPGTGGRSPLHFGNGTRLTVT.

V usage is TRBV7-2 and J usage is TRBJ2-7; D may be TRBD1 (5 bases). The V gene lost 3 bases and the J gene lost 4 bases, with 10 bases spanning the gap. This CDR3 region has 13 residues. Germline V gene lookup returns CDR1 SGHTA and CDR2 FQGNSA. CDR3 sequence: CASSLGLLYEQYF. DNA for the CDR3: TGTGCCAGCAGCTTGGGGCTTCTTTACGAGCAGTACTTC.

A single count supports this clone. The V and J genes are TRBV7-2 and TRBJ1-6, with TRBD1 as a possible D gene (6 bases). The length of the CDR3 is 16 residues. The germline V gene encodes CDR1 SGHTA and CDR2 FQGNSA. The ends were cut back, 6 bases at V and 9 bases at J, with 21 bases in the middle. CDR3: CASSSLGGALSSPLHF. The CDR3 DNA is TGTGCCAGCAGTTCCCTCGGGGGGGCGTTGAGTTCACCCCTCCACTTT.

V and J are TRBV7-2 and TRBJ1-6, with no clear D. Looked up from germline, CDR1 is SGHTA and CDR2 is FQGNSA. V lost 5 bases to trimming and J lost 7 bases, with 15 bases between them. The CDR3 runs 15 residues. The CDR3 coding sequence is TGTGCCAGCAGCATACCCCGGGGAGCCAATTCACCCCTCCACTTT. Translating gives CASSIPRGANSPLHF.

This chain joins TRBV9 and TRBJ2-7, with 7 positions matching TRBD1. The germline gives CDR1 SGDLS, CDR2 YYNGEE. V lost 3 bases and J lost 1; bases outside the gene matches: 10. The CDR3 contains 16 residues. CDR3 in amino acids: CASSGRGRLVSYEQYF. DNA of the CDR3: TGTGCCAGCAGCGGTAGGGGGCGGCTGGTTTCCTACGAGCAGTACTTC.